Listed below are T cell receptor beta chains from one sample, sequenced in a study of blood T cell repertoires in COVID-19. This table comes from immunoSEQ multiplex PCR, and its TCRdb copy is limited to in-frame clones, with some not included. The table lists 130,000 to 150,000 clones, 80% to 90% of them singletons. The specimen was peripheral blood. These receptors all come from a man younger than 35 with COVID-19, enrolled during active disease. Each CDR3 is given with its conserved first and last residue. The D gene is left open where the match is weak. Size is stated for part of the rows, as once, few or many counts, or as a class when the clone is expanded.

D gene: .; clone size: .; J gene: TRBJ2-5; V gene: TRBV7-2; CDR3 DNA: TGTGCCAGCAGCTACAGGCCGTCCCAAGAGACCCAGTACTTC; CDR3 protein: CASSYRPSQETQYF
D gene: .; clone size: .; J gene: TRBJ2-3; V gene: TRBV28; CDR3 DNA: TGTGCCAGCAGTCTAGCAACAGATACGCAGTATTTT; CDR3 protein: CASSLATDTQYF
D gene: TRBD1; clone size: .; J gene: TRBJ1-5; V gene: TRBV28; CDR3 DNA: TGTGCCAGCAGTTCGGGACAGGTTAGCAATCAGCCCCAGCATTTT; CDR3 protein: CASSSGQVSNQPQHF
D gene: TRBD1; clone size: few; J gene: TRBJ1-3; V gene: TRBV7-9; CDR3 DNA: TGTGCCAGCAACACAGGGGGGCCTGGAAACACCATATATTTT; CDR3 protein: CASNTGGPGNTIYF
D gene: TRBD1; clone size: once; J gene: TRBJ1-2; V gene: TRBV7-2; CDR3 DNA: TGTGCCAGCAGCGCGACAGGGTACGGCTACACCTTC; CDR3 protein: CASSATGYGYTF
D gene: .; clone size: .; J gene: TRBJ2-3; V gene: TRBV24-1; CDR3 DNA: TGTGCCACCAGTGATTTTAACGGGAGCACAGATACGCAGTATTTT; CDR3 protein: CATSDFNGSTDTQYF
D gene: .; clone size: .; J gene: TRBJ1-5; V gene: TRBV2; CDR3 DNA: TGTGCCAGCAGTGACAGTTTGTATAGCAATCAGCCCCAGCATTTT; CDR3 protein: CASSDSLYSNQPQHF
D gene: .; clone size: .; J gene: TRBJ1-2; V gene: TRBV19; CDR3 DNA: TGTGCCAGTAGAAGCGGGTACTATGGCTACACCTTC; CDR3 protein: CASRSGYYGYTF
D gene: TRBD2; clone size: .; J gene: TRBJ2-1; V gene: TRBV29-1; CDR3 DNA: TGCAGCGTTGAAGGTCTAGCGGGAATGTACAATGAGCAGTTCTTC; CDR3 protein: CSVEGLAGMYNEQFF
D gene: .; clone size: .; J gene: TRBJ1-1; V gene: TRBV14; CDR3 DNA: TGTGCCAGCAGCCAAGACTGGGGGGGCGGAGTAGCCACTGAAGCTTTCTTT; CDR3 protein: CASSQDWGGGVATEAFF
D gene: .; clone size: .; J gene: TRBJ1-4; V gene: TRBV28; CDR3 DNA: TGTGCCAGCAGGCGGGGGGCGACTAATGAAAAACTGCTTTTT; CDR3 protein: CASRRGATNEKLLF
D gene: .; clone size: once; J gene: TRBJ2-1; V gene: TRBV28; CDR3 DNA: TGTGCCAGCAGTTTATCAGGGGAGAATGAGCAGTTCTTC; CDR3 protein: CASSLSGENEQFF
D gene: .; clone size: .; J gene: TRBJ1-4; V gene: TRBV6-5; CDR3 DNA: TGTGCCAGCAGTTCGGGACACGGGGTGCAGGAAAAACTGCTTTTT; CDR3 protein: CASSSGHGVQEKLLF
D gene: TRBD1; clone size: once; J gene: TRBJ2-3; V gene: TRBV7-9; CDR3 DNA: TGTGCCAGCAGCTCGAGCGGACAGGTTCTAGATACGCAGTATTTT; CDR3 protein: CASSSSGQVLDTQYF
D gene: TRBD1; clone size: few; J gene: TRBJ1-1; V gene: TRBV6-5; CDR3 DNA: TGTGCCAGCAGTTACTGGAAGGGGGCGTTGAACACTGAAGCTTTCTTT; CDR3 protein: CASSYWKGALNTEAFF
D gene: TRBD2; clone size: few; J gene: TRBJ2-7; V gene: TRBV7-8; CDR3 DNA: TGTGCCAGCAGCCGGAACAGAGCGGGAGCCTCCTACGAGCAGTACTTC; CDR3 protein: CASSRNRAGASYEQYF
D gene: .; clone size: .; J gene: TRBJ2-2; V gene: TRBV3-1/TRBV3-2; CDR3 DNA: TGTGCCAGCAGCTCCCGTAGGGAGCTGTTTTTT; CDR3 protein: CASSSRRELFF
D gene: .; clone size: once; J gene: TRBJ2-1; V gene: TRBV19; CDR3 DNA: TGTGCCAGTAAAAGCCCCTACAATGAGCAGTTCTTC; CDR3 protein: CASKSPYNEQFF
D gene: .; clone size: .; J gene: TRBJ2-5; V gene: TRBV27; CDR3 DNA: TGTGCCAGCAGTGGAATCGGGTCAGTGCAAGAGACCCAGTACTTC; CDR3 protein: CASSGIGSVQETQYF
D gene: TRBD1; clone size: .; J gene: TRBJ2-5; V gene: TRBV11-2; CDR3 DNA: TGTGCCAGCAGCTTAAACAGAGCAGGGGGCTTGGAGACCCAGTACTTC; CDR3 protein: CASSLNRAGGLETQYF
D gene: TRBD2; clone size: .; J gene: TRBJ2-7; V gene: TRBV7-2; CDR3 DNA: TGTGCCAGCAGCTTTAATAGCGGGACGTCCTACGAGCAGTACTTC; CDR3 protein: CASSFNSGTSYEQYF
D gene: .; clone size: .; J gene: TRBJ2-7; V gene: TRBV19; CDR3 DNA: TGTGCCAGTAGTATAGTCGAGGGAAGCGAGCAGTACTTC; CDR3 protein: CASSIVEGSEQYF
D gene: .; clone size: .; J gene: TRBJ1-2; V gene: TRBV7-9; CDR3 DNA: TGTGCCAGCGGTAGAGGATTTAACTATGGCTACACCTTC; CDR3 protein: CASGRGFNYGYTF
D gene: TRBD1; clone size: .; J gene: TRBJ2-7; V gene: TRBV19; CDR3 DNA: TGTGCCAGTAGTGTAACAGGGGTTCCCTACGAGCAGTACTTC; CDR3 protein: CASSVTGVPYEQYF
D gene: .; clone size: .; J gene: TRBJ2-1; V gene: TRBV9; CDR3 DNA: TGTGCCAGCAGCGTAGACCCAGCTAGCTATGAGCAGTTCTTC; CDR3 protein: CASSVDPASYEQFF
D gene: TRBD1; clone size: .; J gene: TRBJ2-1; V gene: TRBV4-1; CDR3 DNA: TGCGCCAGCAGCCAAACAGGGGGCTCCTACAATGAGCAGTTCTTC; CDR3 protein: CASSQTGGSYNEQFF
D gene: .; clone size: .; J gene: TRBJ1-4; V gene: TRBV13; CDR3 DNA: TGTGCCAGCAGCTTAGAGCGCCAGGGGAGTGAAAAACTGTTTTTT; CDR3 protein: CASSLERQGSEKLFF
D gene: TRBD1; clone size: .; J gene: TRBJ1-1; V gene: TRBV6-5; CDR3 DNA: TGTGCCTCCTTTTGGGACAGAGTAAACACTGAAGCTTTCTTT; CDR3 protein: CASFWDRVNTEAFF
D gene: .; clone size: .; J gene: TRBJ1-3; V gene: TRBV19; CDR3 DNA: TGTGCCAGCGCACGGGATCGCTCTGGAAACACCATATATTTT; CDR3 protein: CASARDRSGNTIYF
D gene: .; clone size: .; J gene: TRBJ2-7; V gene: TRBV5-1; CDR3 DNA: TGCGCCAGCAGCTTGGCGGGAAAGTACGAGCAGTACTTC; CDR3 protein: CASSLAGKYEQYF
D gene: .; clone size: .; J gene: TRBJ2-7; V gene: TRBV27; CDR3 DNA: TGTGCCAGCAGTGCCGCCCGGGACTTAAGATACGAGCAGTACTTC; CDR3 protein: CASSAARDLRYEQYF
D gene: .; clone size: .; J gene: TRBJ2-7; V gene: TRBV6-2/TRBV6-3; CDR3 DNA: TGTGCCAGCAGTTTCTCACAGGGACGCGCTTACGAGCAGTACTTC; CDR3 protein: CASSFSQGRAYEQYF
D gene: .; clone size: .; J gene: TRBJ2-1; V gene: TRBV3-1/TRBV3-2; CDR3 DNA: TGTGCCAGCAGCCAAGAAAACTCAAATGAGCAGTTCTTC; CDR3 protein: CASSQENSNEQFF
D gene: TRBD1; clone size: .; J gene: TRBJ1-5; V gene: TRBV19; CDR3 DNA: TGTGCCAGTAACCTAGGGGGACAGGGGGATCAGCCCCAGCATTTT; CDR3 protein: CASNLGGQGDQPQHF
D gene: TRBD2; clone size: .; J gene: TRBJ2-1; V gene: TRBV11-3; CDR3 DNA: TGTGCCAGCAGCTGGGGCACCGGGACTACATACAATGAGCAGTTCTTC; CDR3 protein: CASSWGTGTTYNEQFF
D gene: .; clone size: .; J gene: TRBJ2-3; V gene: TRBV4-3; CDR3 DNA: TGCGCCAGCAGCCAAACAACAGGGAATACAGATACGCAGTATTTT; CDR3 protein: CASSQTTGNTDTQYF
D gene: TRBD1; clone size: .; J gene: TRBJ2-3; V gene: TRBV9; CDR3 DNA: TGTGCCAGCAGCGAATCCGGGACAGGGGGTTTTTACGGCACAGATACGCAGTATTTT; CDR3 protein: CASSESGTGGFYGTDTQYF
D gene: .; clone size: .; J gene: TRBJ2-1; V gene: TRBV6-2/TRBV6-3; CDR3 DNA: TGTGCCAGCAGTTACTCCACTGAATGGGTCCTAGTCGGTGAGCAGTTCTTC; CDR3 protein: CASSYSTEWVLVGEQFF
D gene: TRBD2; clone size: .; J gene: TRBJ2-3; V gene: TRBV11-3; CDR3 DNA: TGTGCCAGCAGCTCCATGGGACTAGCGGGAGGCGGAGGGGATACGCAGTATTTT; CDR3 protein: CASSSMGLAGGGGDTQYF
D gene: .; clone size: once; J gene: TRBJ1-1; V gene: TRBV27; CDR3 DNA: TGTGCCAGCAGGCGGAAAGTGAACACTGAAGCTTTCTTT; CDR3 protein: CASRRKVNTEAFF
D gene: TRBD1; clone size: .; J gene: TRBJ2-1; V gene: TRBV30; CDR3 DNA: TGTGCCTACCTACGACAGGGCTCCTACAATGAGCAGTTCTTC; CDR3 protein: CAYLRQGSYNEQFF
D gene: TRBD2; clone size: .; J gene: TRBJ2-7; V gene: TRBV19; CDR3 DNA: TGTGCCAGTAGATGGTCTAGCGGGAGCTCCTACGAGCAGTACTTC; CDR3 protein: CASRWSSGSSYEQYF
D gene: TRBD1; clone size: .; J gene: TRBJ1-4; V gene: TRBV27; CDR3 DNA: TGTGCCAGCAAAGACAGGGGGCGGGGGAATGAAAAACTGTTTTTT; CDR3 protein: CASKDRGRGNEKLFF